Sequencing of this T cell receptor (beta chain) was carried out in a study of blood T cells in healthy people across ages. Germline V gene sequence: CDR1 DFQATT, CDR2 SNEGSKA (reference sequence). This CDR3 has 15 residues. Trimming at V came to 6 bases and at J to 4 bases, leaving 12 bases not matched to a gene. Primers used in a second PCR of roughly 7 to 12 cycles were a sample-barcoded 5' primer and a J-beta primer mix. All cDNA molecules were each tagged by a template-switch adaptor with 12 random nucleotides. One entry per CDR3 protein results from TCRdb running MiXCR on the 5' RACE reads. The sample yields 550,000 to 600,000 distinct CDR3 sequences, roughly 28% seen once. Caucasian individuals from Russia who were healthy and aged 6 to 90 acted as donors. Every sample gave at least 5.5 micrograms of total RNA when it was extracted.

The chain uses TRBV20-1 and TRBJ2-1, with 7 bases that match TRBD2. The sequencing input was blood. The source is an older woman in good health. In DNA form, the CDR3 reads TGCAGTGCCCAGCCGATCGCGGGAGCTTACAATGAGCAGTTCTTC. Its protein product is CSAQPIAGAYNEQFF.